Presented here are 14 T cell receptor beta chains from one specimen sequenced in a study of identical twins (dated by TCRdb to the mid-2010s). Libraries were constructed by 5' RACE. The instrument was an Illumina HiSeq 2000. In TCRdb, the public reads were trimmed at Q25 with fastp and aligned with MiXCR, with productive beta chains retained. Rows are combined by CDR3 protein, so each entry shows the most common genes and DNA. This sample comprises under 350,000 distinct CDR3 sequences, less than 9.5% of them detected only once. The top ten clonotypes cover around 7.1% of the sample. This sample was shared with a second study, whose subject was yellow fever vaccine responses in identical twins.

Sequences were obtained from CD8+ T cells sorted from blood. The receptors were gathered from a woman aged 18-29 years in good health.

This clonotype has ten or more counts. This chain connects TRBV7-9 to TRBJ2-5; unclear D gene. Germline values: CDR1 SEHNR, CDR2 FQNEAQ (reference sequence). This CDR3 comprises 11 residues. V was clipped by 5 bases and J by 3 bases, with 4 bases between them. The CDR3 DNA sequence: TGTGCCAGCAGCCCCAAAGAGACCCAGTACTTC. Protein product: CASSPKETQYF.

This chain uses TRBV4-3 with TRBJ2-7, with 7 bases lining up with TRBD1. V lost 4 bases, J lost 3 bases, and 3 bases stayed unmatched. This CDR3 comprises 13 residues. Germline V gene lookup returns CDR1 LGHNA and CDR2 YSLEER. The CDR3 spells CASSPYRGYEQYF. For the CDR3, the DNA is TGCGCCAGCAGCCCGTACAGGGGCTACGAGCAGTACTTC.

This clonotype was recorded many times. This rearrangement joins TRBV7-8 to TRBJ2-7; unclear D gene. In germline, CDR1 is SGHVS, CDR2 FQNEAQ. CDR3 length: 14 amino acids. Trimming cost V 1 base and J 2 bases, with 9 bases left between them. This chain's CDR3 is CASSLGSRTYEQYF. The CDR3 DNA follows: TGTGCCAGCAGCTTAGGGTCGCGGACCTACGAGCAGTACTTC.

In its sample, this clonotype ranks as medium-sized. DNA for the CDR3: TGTGCCAGCAGTGGGAGGGACAGGGGGCATATGCCCTCTAGCACAGATACGCAGTATTTT. Amino acids: CASSGRDRGHMPSSTDTQYF. V gene TRBV11-3 combines with J gene TRBJ2-3, with 12 bases identical to TRBD1. V dropped 6 bases and J dropped 0; count of bases not matched to a gene: 16. CDR1 is SGHNT, CDR2 YENEEA, per germline. The CDR3 extends over 20 amino acids.

This clonotype was counted ten times or more. The chain has TRBV4-3 and TRBJ2-3; D may be TRBD1 or TRBD2 (6 bases each). The CDR3 totals 14 residues. V was pared by 4 bases and J by 0 bases, with 8 bases between. Per the germline V gene, CDR1 is LGHNA and CDR2 is YSLEER. The CDR3 region is CASSPGGSTDTQYF. CDR3 bases: TGCGCCAGCAGCCCCGGGGGCAGCACAGATACGCAGTATTTT.

This sequence joins TRBV5-6 and TRBJ2-7; TRBD2 agrees at 7 bases. CDR3 length equals 14 residues. CDR1 and CDR2 (germline): SGHDT, YYEEEE. Trimming cost V 2 bases and J 4 bases; bases outside gene matches: 6. The CDR3 region has the DNA TGTGCCAGCAGCTTCGCGGGAGTTGGGTACGAGCAGTACTTC. Protein sequence: CASSFAGVGYEQYF.

This clonotype has just a few counts. The genes are TRBV5-1 and TRBJ2-5, with D uncertain. CDR1 and CDR2 from the germline V gene are SGHRS and YFSETQ. V lost 7 bases and J 1 base, leaving 14 bases between the germline ends. The CDR3 spans 14 residues. The CDR3 DNA reads TGCGCCAGCGCAACTCTTCATTTCCAAGAGACCCAGTACTTC. Translated, it gives CASATLHFQETQYF.

This clonotype showed up many times. This sequence joins TRBV5-1 and TRBJ2-1; D is uncertain. This CDR3 comprises 14 residues. Per germline, CDR1 SGHRS and CDR2 YFSETQ. V was cut by 1 base and J by 0 bases, with 5 bases left in between. The CDR3 spells CASSLQDSYNEQFF. CDR3 nucleotide sequence: TGCGCCAGCAGCTTGCAGGACTCCTACAATGAGCAGTTCTTC.

This clonotype was seen repeatedly, ten times or more. The chain carries TRBV7-2 and TRBJ2-3; no clear D gene. Per germline, CDR1 SGHTA and CDR2 FQGNSA. V was shortened by 1 base and J by 1 base, with 9 bases between the two germline ends. The CDR3 is 15 amino acids. CDR3 sequence reads: CASSLVPGGTDTQYF. Here the CDR3 DNA reads TGTGCCAGCAGCTTAGTTCCAGGCGGCACAGATACGCAGTATTTT.

This clonotype was recorded many times. This rearrangement joins TRBV5-5 to TRBJ2-5; D is possibly TRBD1 (5 bases). V lost 4 bases and J lost 5, with 15 bases in between. The length of the CDR3 is 14 residues. CDR1 and CDR2 from the germline V gene are SGHKS and YYEKEE (reference sequence). In nucleotides, the CDR3 is TGTGCCAGCAGCCCCTATCGGCCAGGGGAGACCCAGTACTTC. Amino acid sequence: CASSPYRPGETQYF.

This CDR3 reads CASSRERLANEQFF. The DNA for the CDR3 is TGTGCCAGCTCACGAGAGAGACTAGCCAATGAGCAGTTCTTC. The chain has TRBV18 and TRBJ2-1, with 7 bases matching TRBD2. The CDR3 spans 14 residues. V lost 4 bases, J lost 6 bases, and 6 bases stayed unmatched. Looked up from germline, CDR1 is KGHSH and CDR2 is LQKENI.

This clonotype was observed at least ten times. The V and J genes are TRBV4-3 and TRBJ1-4; the D is unclear. Germline lookup yields CDR1 LGHNA and CDR2 YSLEER. The CDR3 is made up of 16 amino acids. V gave up 0 bases and J gave up 1 base, with 9 bases separating them. The CDR3 DNA reads TGCGCCAGCAGCCAAGATTTAGGGATAACTAATGAAAAACTGTTTTTT. Protein sequence: CASSQDLGITNEKLFF.

This clonotype has ten or more counts. The chain links TRBV6-2 or TRBV6-3 to TRBJ2-7; 13 bases are shared with TRBD2. The CDR3 runs to 15 residues. The V gene end was trimmed by 3 bases and the J gene end by 5 bases; junction bases not matched to a gene: 4. Germline CDR1 is MNHEY and CDR2 is SVGEGT. The CDR3 is CASSYRTSGRNEQYF. CDR3 coding DNA: TGTGCCAGCAGTTATCGGACTAGCGGGAGAAACGAGCAGTACTTC.

This chain links TRBV7-2 with TRBJ2-7; D may be TRBD1 (5 bases). This CDR3 comprises 16 residues. Germline loops: CDR1 SGHTA, CDR2 FQGNSA. Trimming left V 1 base short and J 3 bases short, with 16 bases between. The CDR3 DNA sequence: TGTGCCAGCAGCTTAGATGTTTGGCAGGGTCGCTACGAGCAGTACTTC. This gives the protein CASSLDVWQGRYEQYF.